Listed below are T cell receptor beta chains from one sample, sequenced in a study of T cell responses to AZD1222 COVID-19 vaccine. The repertoire was sequenced with immunoSEQ multiplex PCR; TCRdb's copy has only in-frame clones and lacks some. The sample has some 71,000 clones, 84% seen once. Here the sequenced sample was peripheral blood, taken on day 0 of AZD1222 vaccination. Every receptor here comes from an adult in good health. The CDR3 runs from the conserved cysteine through the conserved F or W.

V gene	J gene	CDR3 protein
TRBV19	TRBJ1-4	CATRRDWGADKLFF
TRBV6-2/TRBV6-3	TRBJ2-3	CASSYGVYTDTQYF
TRBV19	TRBJ1-6	CASSIQGSPLHF
TRBV6-2/TRBV6-3	TRBJ1-1	CASSYVPQGATTEAFF
TRBV10-1	TRBJ2-1	CASSDFPGGSYNEQFF
TRBV19	TRBJ1-1	CASSMSPRSGDTEAFF
TRBV5-8	TRBJ2-7	CASRDSYEQYF
TRBV4-2	TRBJ2-6	CASSQAQDRGYGANVLTF
TRBV25-1	TRBJ2-2	CASRGRTSGGPNTGELFF
TRBV6-1	TRBJ1-1	CASSEILRTGGTNTEAFF
TRBV7-2	TRBJ2-7	CASSLDLAPEQYF
TRBV2	TRBJ1-1	CASNRGIQPEAFF
TRBV27	TRBJ1-3	CASSLSARGISGNTIYF
TRBV29-1	TRBJ1-2	CSVPTGDMGLNGYTF
TRBV7-9	TRBJ2-7	CASSLRGIDEQYF
TRBV7-9	TRBJ2-1	CASSLWTSGGGDEQFF
TRBV5-5	TRBJ2-7	CASSPQVDEQYF
TRBV12-3/TRBV12-4	TRBJ2-1	CASSPRLKQFF
TRBV19	TRBJ1-2	CASRWAGDNGYTF
TRBV7-2	TRBJ1-3	CASSSTTGYSGNTIYF
TRBV7-9	TRBJ1-6	CASSSSLMLSSPLHF
TRBV12-3/TRBV12-4	TRBJ1-5	CASSSDSNQPQHF
TRBV19	TRBJ1-6	CASSIVSGRGSPLHF
TRBV5-1	TRBJ2-2	CASSSGLAGGSGELFF
TRBV11-2	TRBJ2-5	CASSQGGLAGGQQYF
TRBV6-5	TRBJ1-5	CASSSGQLSNQPQHF
TRBV12-3/TRBV12-4	TRBJ1-1	CASSLARAEAFF
TRBV7-9	TRBJ1-3	CASSLERNTIYF
TRBV3-1/TRBV3-2	TRBJ1-4	CASSQGPGQLNEKLFF
TRBV5-1	TRBJ1-2	CASSLGGTAQGYGYTF
TRBV11-2	TRBJ1-2	CASSYDSGHPYGYTF
TRBV2	TRBJ1-1	CASSSDSHTEAFF
TRBV7-8	TRBJ1-1	CASSSPVLGTAMNTEAFF
TRBV5-1	TRBJ2-3	CASSYGQGTDTQYF
TRBV5-1	TRBJ1-1	CASSLGGWTEAFF
TRBV27	TRBJ2-7	CASSLSRGVLGIYEQYF
TRBV6-6	TRBJ2-5	CASSYTGGGETQYF
TRBV5-4	TRBJ1-2	CASSLGFPGTHSNYGYTF
TRBV5-1	TRBJ2-7	CASSLAGGAFREAVEKTYEQYF
TRBV2	TRBJ1-1	CASKVGQEAFF
TRBV10-3	TRBJ2-1	CAISESSGGALF
TRBV5-4	TRBJ2-4	CASSLAGMGDIQYF
TRBV2	TRBJ2-3	CASRPGLAGGDTQYF
TRBV7-3	TRBJ1-1	CASSLLMNTEAFF
TRBV4-1	TRBJ1-4	CASSQGRGVNEKLFF
TRBV18	TRBJ2-7	CASSPRQAGAYEQYF
TRBV7-9	TRBJ1-2	CASSLGTGGYTF
TRBV7-2	TRBJ1-2	CASSSAPGMGNGYTF
TRBV28	TRBJ2-1	CASSSRRGLDEQFF
TRBV5-1	TRBJ2-2	CASSLRVSTNTGELFF
TRBV4-3	TRBJ1-3	CASSQDVPGNSGNTIYF
TRBV4-1	TRBJ2-3	CASSQPLAGAHTDMQYF
TRBV5-6	TRBJ2-2	CASSLERGTNTGELFF
TRBV30	TRBJ2-7	CACLRAREQYF
TRBV7-8	TRBJ1-5	CASSLVGQPQHF